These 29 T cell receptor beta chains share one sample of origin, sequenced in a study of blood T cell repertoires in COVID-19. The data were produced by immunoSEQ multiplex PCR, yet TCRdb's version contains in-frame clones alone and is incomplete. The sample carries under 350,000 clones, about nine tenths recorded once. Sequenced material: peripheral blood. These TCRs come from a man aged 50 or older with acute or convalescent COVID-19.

The CDR3 loop reads CASSFASDTGELFF. CDR3 DNA: TGCGCCAGCAGCTTTGCCAGCGACACCGGGGAGCTGTTTTTT. The genes are TRBV5-1 and TRBJ2-2; no definite D call. This CDR3 has 14 residues. In germline, CDR1 is SGHRS, CDR2 YFSETQ. V was cut by 2 bases and J by 3 bases, with 8 bases left in between.

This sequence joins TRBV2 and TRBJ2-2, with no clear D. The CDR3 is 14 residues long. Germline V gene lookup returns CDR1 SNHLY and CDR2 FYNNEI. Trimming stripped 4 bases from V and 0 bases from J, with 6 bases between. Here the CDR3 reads CASSVGTNTGELFF. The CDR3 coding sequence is TGTGCCAGCAGTGTCGGTACGAACACCGGGGAGCTGTTTTTT.

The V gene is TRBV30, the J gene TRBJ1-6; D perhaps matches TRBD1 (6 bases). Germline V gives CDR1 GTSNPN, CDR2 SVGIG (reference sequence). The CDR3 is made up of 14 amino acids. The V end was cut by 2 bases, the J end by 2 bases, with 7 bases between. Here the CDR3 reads CAWSQGPYNSPLHF. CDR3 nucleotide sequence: TGTGCCTGGAGTCAGGGGCCCTATAATTCACCCCTCCACTTT.

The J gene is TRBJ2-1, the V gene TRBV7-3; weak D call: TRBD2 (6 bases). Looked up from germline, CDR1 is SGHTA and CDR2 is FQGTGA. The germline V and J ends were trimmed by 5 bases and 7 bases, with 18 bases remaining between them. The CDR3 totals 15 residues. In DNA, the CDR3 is TGTGCCAGCAGCCCTGATCGGGACTCTAGTAATGAGCAGTTCTTC. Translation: CASSPDRDSSNEQFF.

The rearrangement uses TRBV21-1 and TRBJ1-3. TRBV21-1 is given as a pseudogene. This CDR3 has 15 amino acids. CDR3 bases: TGTGCCAGAGACATCGGACTCCTCTCTGGAAACACCATATATTTT. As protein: CARDIGLLSGNTIYF.

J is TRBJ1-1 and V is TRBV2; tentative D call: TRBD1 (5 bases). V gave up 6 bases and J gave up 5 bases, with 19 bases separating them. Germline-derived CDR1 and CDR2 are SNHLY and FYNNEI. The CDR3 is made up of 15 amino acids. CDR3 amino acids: CASRAGGRVGTEAFF. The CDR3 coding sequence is TGTGCCAGCAGGGCCGGGGGACGGGTGGGTACTGAAGCTTTCTTT.

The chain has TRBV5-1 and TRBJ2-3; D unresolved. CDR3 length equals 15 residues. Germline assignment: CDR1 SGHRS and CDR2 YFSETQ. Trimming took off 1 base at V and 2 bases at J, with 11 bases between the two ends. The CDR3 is CASSLSRVSTDTQYF. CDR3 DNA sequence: TGCGCCAGCAGCTTGAGTCGGGTTTCCACAGATACGCAGTATTTT.

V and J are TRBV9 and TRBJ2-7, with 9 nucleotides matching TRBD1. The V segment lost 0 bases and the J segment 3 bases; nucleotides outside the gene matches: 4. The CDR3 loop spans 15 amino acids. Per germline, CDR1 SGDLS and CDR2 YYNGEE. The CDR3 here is CASSVGGDRVYEQYF. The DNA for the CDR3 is TGTGCCAGCAGCGTAGGTGGGGACAGGGTCTACGAGCAGTACTTC.

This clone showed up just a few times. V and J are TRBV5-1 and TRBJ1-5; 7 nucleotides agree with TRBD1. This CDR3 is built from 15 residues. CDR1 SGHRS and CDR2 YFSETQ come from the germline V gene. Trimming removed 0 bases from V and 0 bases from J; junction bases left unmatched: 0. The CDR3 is CASSLGQGSNQPQHF. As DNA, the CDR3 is TGCGCCAGCAGCTTGGGACAGGGTAGCAATCAGCCCCAGCATTTT.

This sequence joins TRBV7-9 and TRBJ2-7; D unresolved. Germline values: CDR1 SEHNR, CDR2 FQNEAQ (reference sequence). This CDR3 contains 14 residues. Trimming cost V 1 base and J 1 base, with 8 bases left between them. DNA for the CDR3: TGTGCCAGCAGCTTAGGGGCCGATTCCTACGAGCAGTACTTC. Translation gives CASSLGADSYEQYF.

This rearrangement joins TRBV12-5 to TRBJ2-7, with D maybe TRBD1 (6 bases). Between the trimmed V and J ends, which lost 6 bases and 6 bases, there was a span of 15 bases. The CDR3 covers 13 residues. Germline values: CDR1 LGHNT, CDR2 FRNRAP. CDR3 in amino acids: CASGNSGVPEQYF. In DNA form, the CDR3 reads TGTGCTAGTGGAAACTCAGGGGTACCCGAGCAGTACTTC.

In nucleotides, the CDR3 is TGCGCCAGCAGCACAGGACAGTTAGGGACTAATGAAAAACTGTTTTTT. This sequence encodes CASSTGQLGTNEKLFF. The chain combines TRBV5-1 with TRBJ1-4, with D maybe TRBD1 (6 bases). The CDR3 sequence is 16 residues long. The ends were cut back, 4 bases at V and 2 bases at J, with 15 bases in the middle. Germline V gene lookup returns CDR1 SGHRS and CDR2 YFSETQ.

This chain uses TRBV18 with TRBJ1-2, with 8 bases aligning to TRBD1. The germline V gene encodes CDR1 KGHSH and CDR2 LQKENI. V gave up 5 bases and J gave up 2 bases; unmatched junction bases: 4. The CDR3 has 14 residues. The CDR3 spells CASSGQGANYGYTF. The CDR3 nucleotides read TGTGCCAGCTCAGGGCAGGGGGCGAACTATGGCTACACCTTC.

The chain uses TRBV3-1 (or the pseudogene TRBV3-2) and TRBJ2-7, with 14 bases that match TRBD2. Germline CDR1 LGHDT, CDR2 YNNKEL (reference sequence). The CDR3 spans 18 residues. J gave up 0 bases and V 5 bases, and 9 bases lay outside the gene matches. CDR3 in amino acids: CASSDPGLAGGPSYEQYF. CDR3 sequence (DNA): TGTGCCAGCAGCGACCCAGGACTAGCGGGGGGACCCTCCTACGAGCAGTACTTC.

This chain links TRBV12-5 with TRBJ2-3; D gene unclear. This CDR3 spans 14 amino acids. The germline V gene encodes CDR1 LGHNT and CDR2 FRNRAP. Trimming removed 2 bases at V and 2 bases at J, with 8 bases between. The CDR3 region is CASGLYPYTDTQYF. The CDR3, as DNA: TGTGCTAGTGGTTTGTACCCCTACACAGATACGCAGTATTTT.

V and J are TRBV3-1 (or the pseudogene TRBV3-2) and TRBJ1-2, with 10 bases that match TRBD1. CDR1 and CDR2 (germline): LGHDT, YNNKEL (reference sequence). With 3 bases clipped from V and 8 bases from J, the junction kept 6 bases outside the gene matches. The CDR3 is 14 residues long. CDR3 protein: CASSHRDRGWGYTF. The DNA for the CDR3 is TGTGCCAGCAGCCATAGGGACAGGGGATGGGGCTACACCTTC.

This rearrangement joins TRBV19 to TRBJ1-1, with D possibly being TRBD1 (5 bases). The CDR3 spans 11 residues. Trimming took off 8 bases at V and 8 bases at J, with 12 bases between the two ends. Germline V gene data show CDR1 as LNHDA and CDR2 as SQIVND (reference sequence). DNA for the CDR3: TGTGCCAGTGGACTATGGACAGAAGCTTTCTTT. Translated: CASGLWTEAFF.

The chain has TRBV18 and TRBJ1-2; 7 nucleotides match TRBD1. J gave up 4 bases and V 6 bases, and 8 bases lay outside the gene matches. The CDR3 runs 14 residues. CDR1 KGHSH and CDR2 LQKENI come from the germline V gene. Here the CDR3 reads CASSGQANPYGYTF. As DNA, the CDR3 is TGTGCCAGCTCTGGACAGGCGAACCCCTATGGCTACACCTTC.

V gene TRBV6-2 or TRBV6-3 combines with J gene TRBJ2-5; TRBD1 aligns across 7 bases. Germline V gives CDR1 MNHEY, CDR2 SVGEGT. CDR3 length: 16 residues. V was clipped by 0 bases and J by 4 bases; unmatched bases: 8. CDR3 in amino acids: CASSYSRDRVRETQYF. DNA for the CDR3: TGTGCCAGCAGTTACTCGAGAGACAGGGTGAGAGAGACCCAGTACTTC.

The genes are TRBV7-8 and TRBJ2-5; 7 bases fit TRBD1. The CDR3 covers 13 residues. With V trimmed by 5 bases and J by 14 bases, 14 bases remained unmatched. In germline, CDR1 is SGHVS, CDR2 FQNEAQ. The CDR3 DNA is TGTGCCAGCAGCCCCCATGGACGAGACAGGGCCTACTTC. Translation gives CASSPHGRDRAYF.

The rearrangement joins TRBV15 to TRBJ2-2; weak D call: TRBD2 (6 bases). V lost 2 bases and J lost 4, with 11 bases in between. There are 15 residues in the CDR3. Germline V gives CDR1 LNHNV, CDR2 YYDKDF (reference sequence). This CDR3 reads CATSRSWDSTGELFF. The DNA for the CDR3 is TGTGCCACCAGCAGATCCTGGGACTCCACCGGGGAGCTGTTTTTT.

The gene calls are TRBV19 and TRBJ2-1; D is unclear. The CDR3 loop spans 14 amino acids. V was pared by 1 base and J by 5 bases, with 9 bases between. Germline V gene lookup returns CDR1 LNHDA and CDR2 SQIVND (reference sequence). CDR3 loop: CASSIVPGNNEQFF. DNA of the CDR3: TGTGCCAGTAGTATAGTCCCGGGTAACAATGAGCAGTTCTTC.

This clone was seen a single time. CDR3 region: CASGPTSGRETDTQYF. CDR3 DNA sequence: TGCGCCAGCGGCCCGACTAGCGGGAGGGAAACAGATACGCAGTATTTT. The V and J genes are TRBV5-1 and TRBJ2-3, with 14 bases identical to TRBD2. Per the germline V gene, CDR1 is SGHRS and CDR2 is YFSETQ. The ends lost 7 bases at V and 3 bases at J; junction bases unmatched: 7. The CDR3 runs to 16 residues.

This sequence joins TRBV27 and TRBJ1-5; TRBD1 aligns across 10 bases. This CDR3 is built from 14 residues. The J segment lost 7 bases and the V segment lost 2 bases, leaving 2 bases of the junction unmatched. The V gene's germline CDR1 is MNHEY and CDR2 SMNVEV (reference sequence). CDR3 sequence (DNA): TGTGCCAGCAGTTTAATGACAGGGGGCCAGCCCCAGCATTTT. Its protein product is CASSLMTGGQPQHF.

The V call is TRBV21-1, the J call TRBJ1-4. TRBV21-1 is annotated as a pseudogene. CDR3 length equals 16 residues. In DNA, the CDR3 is TGTGCCAGCAGCAAAGGAAGTGGGGGGACCGGAGAAAAACTGTTTTTT. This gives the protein CASSKGSGGTGEKLFF.

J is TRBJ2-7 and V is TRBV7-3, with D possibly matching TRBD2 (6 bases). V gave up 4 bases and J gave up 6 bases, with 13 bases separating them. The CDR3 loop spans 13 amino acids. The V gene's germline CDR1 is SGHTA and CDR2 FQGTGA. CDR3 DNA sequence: TGTGCCAGCAGCTCTTTTTACGGGGGCGAGCAGTACTTC. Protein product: CASSSFYGGEQYF. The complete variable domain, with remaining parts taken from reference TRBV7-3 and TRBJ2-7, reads GAGVSQTPSNKVTEKGKYVELRCDPISGHTALYWYRQSLGQGPEFLIYFQGTGAADDSGLPNDRFFAVRPEGSVSTLKIQRTERGDSAVYLCASSSFYGGEQYFGPGTRLTVT.

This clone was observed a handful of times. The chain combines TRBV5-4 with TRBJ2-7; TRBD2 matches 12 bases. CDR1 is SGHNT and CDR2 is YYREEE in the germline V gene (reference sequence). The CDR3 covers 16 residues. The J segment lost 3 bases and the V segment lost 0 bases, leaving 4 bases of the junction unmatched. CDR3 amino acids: CASSLVLAGGLYEQYF. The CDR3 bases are TGTGCCAGCAGCTTGGTCCTAGCGGGGGGGCTCTACGAGCAGTACTTC.

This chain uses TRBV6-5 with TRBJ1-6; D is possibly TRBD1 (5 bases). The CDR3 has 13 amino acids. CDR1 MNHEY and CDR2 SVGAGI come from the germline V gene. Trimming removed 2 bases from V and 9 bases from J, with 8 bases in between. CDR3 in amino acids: CASSYRGLSPLHF. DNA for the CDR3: TGTGCCAGCAGTTACAGGGGTCTTTCACCCCTCCACTTT.

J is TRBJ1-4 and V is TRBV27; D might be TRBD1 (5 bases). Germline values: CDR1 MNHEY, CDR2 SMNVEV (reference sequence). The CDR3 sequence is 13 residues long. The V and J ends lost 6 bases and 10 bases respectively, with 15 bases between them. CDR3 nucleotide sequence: TGTGCCAGCAGCTCATTGGGGCGGGGAAAACTGTTTTTT. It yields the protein CASSSLGRGKLFF. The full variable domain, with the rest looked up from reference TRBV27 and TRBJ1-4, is EAQVTQNPRYLITVTGKKLTVTCSQNMNHEYMSWYRQDPGLGLRQIYYSMNVEVTDKGDVPEGYKVSRKEKRNFPLILESPSPNQTSLYFCASSSLGRGKLFFGSGTQLSVL.